This T cell receptor beta chain derives from a study of shared clonotypes between healthy human individuals. This clone was counted at least ten times. In the original workflow: Quality scores were absent from the junction-only immunoSEQ sequences, so filtering differed. Repertoires were generated with immunoSEQ multiplex PCR, while TCRdb's copy carries only in-frame clones and drops some. Clonal size and the V and J genes are those of that table, whereas D and trimming came from the DNA. Counted here are about half a million clones, 70% to 80% occurring once; the ten biggest clones make up 12%. Germline lookup yields CDR1 MNHEY and CDR2 SMNVEV (reference sequence). The CDR3 is made up of 14 amino acids. The junction had 14 bases not matched to a gene; V was cut back by 5 bases and J by 11 bases.

The chain couples TRBV27 to TRBJ1-1; 7 bases match TRBD1. The sample consisted of PBMCs. This receptor was taken from a woman in her 40s in good health. Some clones in this sample may be carry-over from other donors' samples. The CDR3 spells CASSPSTGQGRAFF. In nucleotides, the CDR3 is TGTGCCAGCAGTCCATCGACAGGGCAGGGTCGCGCTTTCTTT.